Listed below are T cell receptor beta chains from one sample, sequenced in a study of CD8 T cells in ankylosing spondylitis. TCRdb itself ran the 5' RACE reads through MiXCR, one entry per CDR3 protein. The table has fewer than 200,000 distinct CDR3 sequences, 9.8% seen once. Sample: blood, either unsorted or a sorted T cell fraction (not recorded which). The receptors shown here come from a female donor with ankylosing spondylitis or in good health (not recorded which). CDR3s include the opening cysteine and the closing phenylalanine or tryptophan. Each record gives: J gene, V gene, clone size, D gene, CDR3 DNA, CDR3 protein. A D gene is named only where the DNA matches it firmly. Where a row states a size, it is once, few, many or the class of an expanded clone; other rows omit it.

j_gene: TRBJ2-1
v_gene: TRBV15
abundance: many
d_gene: NA
CDR3nt: TGTGCCACTGCGTTTGAGGCCTACAATGAGCAGTTCTTC
CDR3aa: CATAFEAYNEQFF

j_gene: TRBJ2-1
v_gene: TRBV9
abundance: few
d_gene: TRBD2
CDR3nt: TGTGCCAGCAGCTGGACTAGCGGGACGGTGGACAATGAGCAGTTCTTC
CDR3aa: CASSWTSGTVDNEQFF

j_gene: TRBJ2-6
v_gene: TRBV6-1
abundance: few
d_gene: NA
CDR3nt: TGTGCCAGCAGCAAAGGGGGAATATCCCCCTCTGGGGCCAACGTCCTGACTTTC
CDR3aa: CASSKGGISPSGANVLTF

j_gene: TRBJ2-7
v_gene: TRBV27
abundance: many
d_gene: NA
CDR3nt: TGTGCCAGCAGTTTAGGGACGTTTAGCTCCTACGAGCAGTACTTC
CDR3aa: CASSLGTFSSYEQYF

j_gene: TRBJ1-2
v_gene: TRBV12-3/TRBV12-4
abundance: NA
d_gene: NA
CDR3nt: TGTGCCAGCAGTCCTGGGGGGCCCGGCTATGGCTACACCTTC
CDR3aa: CASSPGGPGYGYTF

j_gene: TRBJ1-4
v_gene: TRBV20-1
abundance: NA
d_gene: TRBD1
CDR3nt: TGCAGTGCTAGAGAGGACAGGATTAATGAAAAACTGTTTTTT
CDR3aa: CSAREDRINEKLFF

j_gene: TRBJ2-1
v_gene: TRBV7-8
abundance: few
d_gene: NA
CDR3nt: TGTGCCAGCAGCTTATGGGAGATTAGCTCCTACAATGAGCAGTTCTTC
CDR3aa: CASSLWEISSYNEQFF

j_gene: TRBJ2-3
v_gene: TRBV13
abundance: NA
d_gene: NA
CDR3nt: TGTGCCAGCAGCCCGGGACTTCAAATCACAGATACGCAGTATTTT
CDR3aa: CASSPGLQITDTQYF

j_gene: TRBJ1-5
v_gene: TRBV20-1
abundance: many
d_gene: TRBD1
CDR3nt: TGCAGTGCCATGGGACAGGGTATCCAGCCCCAGCATTTT
CDR3aa: CSAMGQGIQPQHF

j_gene: TRBJ2-1
v_gene: TRBV7-9
abundance: many
d_gene: NA
CDR3nt: TGTGCCAGCAGCTTAGCCTCAGACAATGAGCAGTTCTTC
CDR3aa: CASSLASDNEQFF

j_gene: TRBJ1-1
v_gene: TRBV27
abundance: few
d_gene: NA
CDR3nt: TGTGCCAGCAAGGGGGGCTGGAACACTGAAGCTTTCTTT
CDR3aa: CASKGGWNTEAFF